Presented here are 15 T cell receptor beta chains from one specimen sequenced in a study of cytomegalovirus exposure and HLA in healthy donors. Vbeta (60) and Jbeta (13) primers were used in the PCR. Some clones are missing from TCRdb's copy, which holds only in-frame ones; the method was immunoSEQ multiplex PCR. The listing contains tens of thousands of clones. Material for sequencing was PBMCs. These receptor sequences come from a man in his late teens or twenties in good health and CMV-seropositive.

The chain combines TRBV19 with TRBJ1-2, with 7 bases aligning to TRBD1. With 1 base clipped from V and 6 bases from J, the junction kept 2 bases outside the gene matches. The CDR3 has 13 residues. Germline CDR1 reads LNHDA; CDR2 reads SQIVND (reference sequence). CDR3 sequence reads: CASSIGQGHGYTF. The CDR3, as DNA: TGTGCCAGTAGTATAGGACAGGGCCATGGCTACACCTTC.

The chain joins TRBV4-1 to TRBJ2-5; TRBD2 matches 8 bases. The better agreement between TRBJ2-7 and the DNA end casts doubt on the J call. Germline V gene lookup returns CDR1 MGHRA and CDR2 YSYEKL. The CDR3 covers 14 residues. The CDR3 loop reads CASSQDGSGIEQYF. CDR3 bases: TGCGCCAGCAGCCAAGATGGTAGCGGGATCGAGCAGTACTTC.

The rearrangement uses TRBV15 and TRBJ2-1, with D hard to call. The CDR3 length is 16 residues. Per the germline V gene, CDR1 is LNHNV and CDR2 is YYDKDF (reference sequence). Between the trimmed V and J ends, which lost 3 bases and 4 bases, there was a span of 16 bases. The CDR3, as DNA: TGTGCCACCAGCAGTAACCTTCGAAGAGTTTACAATGAGCAGTTCTTC. Translating gives CATSSNLRRVYNEQFF.

CDR3 sequence reads: CASSESTGSKETQYF. CDR3 nucleotide sequence: TGTGCCAGCAGTGAATCGACAGGGTCTAAAGAGACCCAGTACTTC. The chain employs TRBV25-1 and TRBJ2-5, with 7 bases identical to TRBD1. Germline V CDR1 and CDR2: MGHDK, SYGVNS. The junction had 5 bases not matched to a gene; V was cut back by 1 base and J by 3 bases. This CDR3 is 15 amino acids long. Looking up the rest from reference TRBV25-1 and TRBJ2-5 gives the full variable domain: EADIYQTPRYLVIGTGKKITLECSQTMGHDKMYWYQQDPGMELHLIHYSYGVNSTEKGDLSSESTVSRIRTEHFPLTLESARPSHTSQYLCASSESTGSKETQYFGPGTRLLVL.

The gene calls are TRBV19 and TRBJ2-7, with 7 positions matching TRBD1. V shed 3 bases and J 3 bases; nucleotides not matched to a gene: 5. Germline CDR1 and CDR2: LNHDA and SQIVND (reference sequence). CDR3 length: 14 amino acids. CDR3 sequence (DNA): TGTGCCAGTAGTATCGGGGACAGTTACTACGAGCAGTACTTC. Its protein product is CASSIGDSYYEQYF.

The gene calls are TRBV4-1 and TRBJ2-7, with 7 bases lining up with TRBD2. Trimming cost V 4 bases and J 11 bases; bases outside gene matches: 17. This CDR3 region has 15 residues. In germline, CDR1 is MGHRA, CDR2 YSYEKL. The CDR3, as DNA: TGCGCCAGCAGCCCTACATTTCGGGAAAGGGAGGGGAAGTACTTC. Its protein product is CASSPTFREREGKYF.

The rearrangement links TRBV9 to TRBJ2-1; 8 bases align to TRBD2. The CDR3 extends over 14 amino acids. Germline-derived CDR1 and CDR2 are SGDLS and YYNGEE. J gave up 5 bases and V 2 bases, and 3 bases lay outside the gene matches. The CDR3 coding sequence is TGTGCCAGCAGCGTCGAACTAGCGGACAATGAGCAGTTCTTC. It encodes CASSVELADNEQFF.

This chain uses TRBV5-4 with TRBJ2-3; the match to TRBD2 covers 8 bases. Germline CDR1 and CDR2: SGHNT and YYREEE (reference sequence). The CDR3 has 17 amino acids. With V trimmed by 4 bases and J by 1 base, 11 bases remained unmatched. CDR3 coding DNA: TGTGCCAGCAGCCCTTTGGGGGCGGGAGGACGCACAGATACGCAGTATTTT. Amino acid sequence: CASSPLGAGGRTDTQYF.

The chain couples TRBV7-9 to TRBJ2-5; 16 bases map to TRBD2. The J call may be incorrect, as the DNA end agrees better with TRBJ2-7. The germline gives CDR1 SEHNR, CDR2 FQNEAQ (reference sequence). The CDR3 length is 16 residues. In DNA, the CDR3 is TGTGCCAGCAGCATGGGGACTAGCGGGAGGGTCTACGAGCAGTACTTC. This encodes CASSMGTSGRVYEQYF.

In terms of frequency, this clone is medium-sized. V and J are TRBV7-9 and TRBJ2-3; D might be TRBD2 (5 bases). The V and J ends lost 1 base and 4 bases respectively, with 12 bases between them. The CDR3 has 15 amino acids. CDR1 and CDR2 (germline): SEHNR, FQNEAQ (reference sequence). CDR3 protein: CASSLEEGAADTQYF. The CDR3 region has the DNA TGTGCCAGCAGCTTAGAAGAGGGAGCAGCAGATACGCAGTATTTT.

This chain connects TRBV27 to TRBJ2-1; 12 positions match TRBD2. V gave up 5 bases and J gave up 10 bases; unmatched junction bases: 6. The germline V gene has CDR1 MNHEY and CDR2 SMNVEV (reference sequence). This CDR3 has 14 amino acids. CDR3 loop: CASSLGLAGKEQFF. DNA for the CDR3: TGTGCCAGCAGTCTGGGACTAGCGGGTAAGGAGCAGTTCTTC.

V usage is TRBV5-6 and J usage is TRBJ1-1, with 10 positions matching TRBD1. From germline, CDR1 is SGHDT and CDR2 YYEEEE. V was pared by 4 bases and J by 7 bases, with 7 bases of the junction left unmatched. CDR3 length: 14 amino acids. The CDR3 spells CASSTWTGGNEAFF. In nucleotides, the CDR3 is TGTGCCAGCAGCACCTGGACAGGGGGAAATGAAGCTTTCTTT. Combining the CDR3 with reference TRBV5-6 and TRBJ1-1 gives the whole variable domain DAGVTQSPTHLIKTRGQQVTLRCSPKSGHDTVSWYQQALGQGPQFIFQYYEEEERQRGNFPDRFSGHQFPNYSSELNVNALLLGDSALYLCASSTWTGGNEAFFGQGTRLTVV.

The genes are TRBV2 and TRBJ1-4; 7 bases fit TRBD1. Germline loops: CDR1 SNHLY, CDR2 FYNNEI. V trimming: 2 bases; J trimming: 6 bases; junction bases outside the gene matches: 3. The CDR3 covers 14 residues. The CDR3 loop reads CASSEYGTDEKLFF. The CDR3 nucleotides read TGTGCCAGCAGTGAATACGGGACAGATGAAAAACTGTTTTTT.

CDR3 bases: TGTGCCAGCAGTTTATTCGGAGCCGGGTACGAGCAGTACTTC. This gives the protein CASSLFGAGYEQYF. This chain links TRBV27 with TRBJ2-7; no definite D call. Between the trimmed V and J ends, which lost 1 base and 4 bases, there was a span of 11 bases. Germline CDR1 is MNHEY and CDR2 is SMNVEV (reference sequence). This CDR3 has 14 residues.

V gene TRBV5-8 combines with J gene TRBJ2-7, with D possibly matching TRBD2 (5 bases). V dropped 2 bases and J dropped 4 bases, with 19 bases sitting between them. The CDR3 spans 16 residues. Germline CDR1 is SGHTS and CDR2 is YDEGEE. CDR3 protein: CASSFLNPTGIYEQYF. The CDR3 DNA reads as TGTGCCAGCAGCTTCCTTAACCCTACGGGGATTTACGAGCAGTACTTC.